What follows are 12 T cell receptor beta chains derived from one specimen sequenced in a study of T cells in Graves' hyperthyroidism and ophthalmopathy. TCR beta CDR3 regions were amplified from RNA. When the TCR CDR3 underwent first-round RT-PCR, the HTBI primer set was used. TCRdb ran MiXCR on the multiplex PCR reads and lists one entry per CDR3 protein. Of around 580,000 distinct CDR3 sequences listed, approximately 44% are singletons. The material sequenced was peripheral blood or thyroid tissue (not recorded which). The receptors here all came from a woman between 18 and 29 years old with Graves' hyperthyroidism.

The chain is built from TRBV7-3 and TRBJ2-7; 8 positions agree with TRBD1. Germline CDR1 and CDR2: SGHTA and FQGTGA. There are 12 residues in the CDR3. With 5 bases clipped from V and 5 bases from J, the junction kept 2 bases outside the gene matches. Here the CDR3 DNA reads TGTGCCAGCAGCAAGACAGGGGACGAGCAGTACTTC. It specifies CASSKTGDEQYF. The variable domain in full, completed from reference TRBV7-3 and TRBJ2-7, reads GAGVSQTPSNKVTEKGKYVELRCDPISGHTALYWYRQSLGQGPEFLIYFQGTGAADDSGLPNDRFFAVRPEGSVSTLKIQRTERGDSAVYLCASSKTGDEQYFGPGTRLTVT.

Many counts were recorded for this clonotype. This chain connects TRBV4-3 to TRBJ2-7; D is possibly TRBD1 (5 bases). The germline CDR1 and CDR2 sequences are LGHNA and YSLEER. V was trimmed by 1 base and J by 7 bases, leaving 17 bases between them. This CDR3 has 15 amino acids. CDR3 coding DNA: TGCGCCAGCAGCCAAGTACTATCCAGGGCTTGGGAGCAGTACTTC. This sequence encodes CASSQVLSRAWEQYF.

This clonotype was observed many times. The chain has TRBV9 and TRBJ2-7; 10 positions match TRBD1. After removal of 3 bases from V and 5 bases from J, the junction contained 8 bases not matched to a gene. CDR3 length equals 15 residues. Germline V gives CDR1 SGDLS, CDR2 YYNGEE. The CDR3 reads CASSGYGTGAHEQYF. Written as DNA, the CDR3 is TGTGCCAGCAGCGGTTACGGGACAGGGGCCCACGAGCAGTACTTC. The entire variable domain, with the rest obtained from reference TRBV9 and TRBJ2-7, is as follows: DSGVTQTPKHLITATGQRVTLRCSPRSGDLSVYWYQQSLDQGLQFLIQYYNGEERAKGNILERFSAQQFPDLHSELNLSSLELGDSALYFCASSGYGTGAHEQYFGPGTRLTVT.

This clonotype was counted ten times or more. J is TRBJ2-7 and V is TRBV7-2; 7 nucleotides agree with TRBD2. The germline gives CDR1 SGHTA, CDR2 FQGNSA. CDR3 length: 18 amino acids. V gave up 2 bases and J gave up 2 bases; unmatched junction bases: 15. In DNA, the CDR3 is TGTGCCAGCAGCTTAAACGGCCCGTTGAGGACTAGACCCTACGAGCAGTACTTC. Translation: CASSLNGPLRTRPYEQYF. Looking up the rest from reference TRBV7-2 and TRBJ2-7 gives the full variable domain: GAGVSQSPSNKVTEKGKDVELRCDPISGHTALYWYRQSLGQGLEFLIYFQGNSAPDKSGLPSDRFSAERTGGSVSTLTIQRTQQEDSAVYLCASSLNGPLRTRPYEQYFGPGTRLTVT.

Many counts were recorded for this clonotype. The chain combines TRBV19 with TRBJ1-5; D gene uncertain. The CDR3 sequence is 12 residues long. V shed 5 bases and J shed 3 bases, with 5 bases lying between them. Germline V gene sequence: CDR1 LNHDA, CDR2 SQIVND (reference sequence). This CDR3 reads CASSLNNQPQHF. In DNA form, the CDR3 reads TGTGCCAGTAGTCTAAACAATCAGCCCCAGCATTTT.

This clonotype was seen at least ten times. V is TRBV6-2 or TRBV6-3 and J is TRBJ2-7; D tentatively reads TRBD1 or TRBD2 (6 bases each). Looked up from germline, CDR1 is MNHEY and CDR2 is SVGEGT. CDR3 length: 16 amino acids. V was pared by 7 bases and J by 4 bases, with 23 bases between. The CDR3 region has the DNA TGTGCCAGCAAGGGGGTAGCGGCGTCGGATCCATACGAGCAGTACTTC. It codes for CASKGVAASDPYEQYF.

This clonotype has just a few counts. The chain is built from TRBV7-9 and TRBJ2-1; 12 nucleotides match TRBD2. The J segment lost 9 bases and the V segment lost 3 bases, leaving 3 bases of the junction unmatched. The CDR3 covers 14 residues. Per the germline V gene, CDR1 is SEHNR and CDR2 is FQNEAQ (reference sequence). The CDR3 reads CASSFGLAGFEQFF. CDR3 sequence (DNA): TGTGCCAGCAGCTTCGGACTAGCGGGATTTGAGCAGTTCTTC.

This sequence joins TRBV10-3 and TRBJ1-1; 8 bases agree with TRBD1. V was pared by 10 bases and J by 1 base, with 8 bases of the junction left unmatched. Germline lookup yields CDR1 ENHRY and CDR2 SYGVKD. This CDR3 has 14 residues. CDR3 sequence reads: CATNGQGPNTEAFF. In DNA, the CDR3 is TGTGCCACCAACGGACAGGGTCCGAACACTGAAGCTTTCTTT.

Concerning this clonotype: The CDR3 does not close with the conserved phenylalanine or tryptophan, likely indicating a read error. The CDR3 spells CASGNQGWAPDPLMDEQYL. The CDR3 nucleotides are TGTGCCAGCGGCAATCAGGGATGGGCTCCGGACCCCTTGATGGACGAGCAGTACCTC. V is TRBV6-2 or TRBV6-3 and J is TRBJ2-7, with D perhaps matching TRBD1 (5 bases). The ends were cut back, 8 bases at V and 5 bases at J, with 34 bases in the middle. The V gene's germline CDR1 is MNHEY and CDR2 SVGEGT. The CDR3 is made up of 19 amino acids.

The chain employs TRBV7-2 and TRBJ1-6; D is undetermined. This CDR3 has 14 amino acids. CDR1 is SGHTA, CDR2 FQGNSA, per germline. V gave up 0 bases and J gave up 7 bases, with 7 bases separating them. Written as DNA, the CDR3 is TGTGCCAGCAGCTTAGCTCACCAGAATTCACCCCTCCACTTT. Translated, it gives CASSLAHQNSPLHF.

This clonotype showed up many times. The rearrangement links TRBV6-1 to TRBJ2-5; D not certain. CDR1 and CDR2 (germline): MNHNS, SASEGT. V lost 8 bases and J 2 bases, leaving 12 bases between the germline ends. The CDR3 runs to 13 residues. The CDR3 DNA is TGTGCCAGCCTCCTGGACCGGCAAGAGACCCAGTACTTC. Translation: CASLLDRQETQYF.

The chain is built from TRBV20-1 and TRBJ2-7, with 11 bases fitting TRBD2. The ends lost 5 bases at V and 3 bases at J; junction bases unmatched: 3. The CDR3 spans 13 residues. Germline loops: CDR1 DFQATT, CDR2 SNEGSKA (reference sequence). The CDR3 DNA is TGCAGTGCTGTAGCGGGAGGGAGCTACGAGCAGTACTTC. This translates into CSAVAGGSYEQYF.